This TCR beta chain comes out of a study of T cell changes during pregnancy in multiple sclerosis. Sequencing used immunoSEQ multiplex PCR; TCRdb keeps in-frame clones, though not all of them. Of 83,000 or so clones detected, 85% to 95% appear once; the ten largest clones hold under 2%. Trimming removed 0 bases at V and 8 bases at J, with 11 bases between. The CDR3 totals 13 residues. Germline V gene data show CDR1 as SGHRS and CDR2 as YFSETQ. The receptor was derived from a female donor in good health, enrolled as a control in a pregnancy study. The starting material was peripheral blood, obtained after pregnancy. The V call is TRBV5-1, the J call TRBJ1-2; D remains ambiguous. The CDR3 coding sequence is TGCGCCAGCAGCTTGGACCCGGGAGGCGGCTACACCTTC. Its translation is CASSLDPGGGYTF.